The rows below give T cell receptor beta chains drawn from one sample of a study of cytomegalovirus exposure and HLA in healthy donors. This table comes from immunoSEQ multiplex PCR, and its TCRdb copy is limited to in-frame clones, with some not included. The sample has tens of thousands of clones; around 80% are singletons. The sample comprised PBMCs. These TCRs come from a man aged 50-60 years in good health and CMV-seropositive. The conserved cysteine and the conserved F or W are not part of the CDR3 here. Fields, in order: J gene, V gene, CDR3 length, CDR3 protein.

TRBJ1-3 | TRBV2 | 18 | ASSELERLTRDRGGNTIY
TRBJ1-2 | TRBV4-1 | 13 | ASSQDGDRGYGYT
TRBJ2-5 | TRBV28 | 11 | ATVDRDHQTQY
TRBJ2-3 | TRBV7-9 | 12 | ASTSTSATDTQY
TRBJ1-4 | TRBV6-5 | 12 | ASSMTGENEKLF
TRBJ2-5 | TRBV18 | 15 | ASSPPFGTGVLETQY
TRBJ2-2 | TRBV6-5 | 13 | ASSLQAGYTGELF
TRBJ1-5 | TRBV7-9 | 10 | ASSHSNQPQH
TRBJ2-2 | TRBV11-2 | 10 | ASTVSLGELF
TRBJ2-1 | TRBV5-1 | 12 | ASSLLVGGPSGF